This TCR beta chain derives from a study of shared clonotypes between healthy human individuals. Study as a whole: Researchers assigned three CD4 naive, three CD4 memory, two CD8 naive and one CD8 memory plate to each donor.

The CDR3 totals 18 residues. Germline CDR1 is MGHRA and CDR2 is YSYEKL. Unmatched junction bases numbered 13, after V lost 0 bases and J lost 7 bases. Profiling relied on immunoSEQ multiplex PCR, and the TCRdb table lists in-frame clones only, not all of them. Among about 680,000 clones listed, about three quarters were seen once. The J gene is TRBJ2-7, the V gene TRBV4-1, with 12 bases matching TRBD2. The TCR sequence derives from a woman aged 25 to 39 in good health. Material: memory CD4+ T cells sorted from blood. This sample's subset: CD45RA-negative fraction. This chain's CDR3 is CASSQESFASGRVGEQYF. The CDR3 nucleotides are TGCGCCAGCAGCCAAGAATCATTCGCTAGCGGGAGGGTTGGTGAGCAGTACTTC.